These T cell receptor beta chains were read from a single sample in a study of T cell repertoires in cytomegalovirus infection. TCRdb re-derived calls from the reads in MiXCR, one entry per CDR3 protein. The sample lists roughly 720,000 distinct CDR3 sequences; 35% to 45% were seen once. Sequenced input: PBMCs. The source of these receptors is a human donor in good health (CMV status not recorded). Some clones in this sample may be carry-over from other donors' samples. CDR3s leave out the opening cysteine and the closing phenylalanine or tryptophan.

v_call: TRBV7-2
j_call: TRBJ2-2
cdr3_aa: ASSSLARWTGTNTGELF

v_call: TRBV24-1
j_call: TRBJ2-7
cdr3_aa: ATSSRQTYEQY

v_call: TRBV7-2
j_call: TRBJ1-1
cdr3_aa: ASSPDQVRTTEAF

v_call: TRBV6-6
j_call: TRBJ1-1
cdr3_aa: ASSYMSGGARNTEAF

v_call: TRBV28
j_call: TRBJ1-5
cdr3_aa: ATGDYSNQPQH

v_call: TRBV19
j_call: TRBJ1-2
cdr3_aa: ASTLTGTVYGYT

v_call: TRBV25-1
j_call: TRBJ1-5
cdr3_aa: ASSTGQGWGQPQH

v_call: TRBV28
j_call: TRBJ1-2
cdr3_aa: DSSLARARVRYT

v_call: TRBV2
j_call: TRBJ1-6
cdr3_aa: ASSERGSPSSYNSPLH

v_call: TRBV10-3
j_call: TRBJ2-7
cdr3_aa: AIRVAGGPGEQY

v_call: TRBV6-1
j_call: TRBJ2-3
cdr3_aa: ASSARTDTQY

v_call: TRBV28
j_call: TRBJ2-3
cdr3_aa: ASSPLIATGETDTDTQY

v_call: TRBV7-3
j_call: TRBJ1-6
cdr3_aa: ASSSGHVNSPLH

v_call: TRBV28
j_call: TRBJ2-1
cdr3_aa: ASTLVGSLDEQF

v_call: TRBV7-2
j_call: TRBJ1-4
cdr3_aa: ASSRQAATNEKLF

v_call: TRBV14
j_call: TRBJ1-4
cdr3_aa: ASSYGPPRGEKLF

v_call: TRBV4-1
j_call: TRBJ2-5
cdr3_aa: ASSQWGKETQY

v_call: TRBV9
j_call: TRBJ2-7
cdr3_aa: ASSVTLAGEPEQY